Below, 25 T cell receptor beta chains from the same sample are listed, as sequenced in a study of OX40 agonist ivuxolimab in advanced cancers. Clones were sequenced by immunoSEQ multiplex PCR, and TCRdb holds only the in-frame ones, with some missing. Of 65,000 to 85,000 clones in the sample, about nine tenths were seen once. The sequencing here drew on CD4+ or CD8+ T cells sorted from blood, taken in a trial of the OX40 agonist ivuxolimab. These receptors all come from an adult with an advanced solid tumor such as melanoma, head and neck, liver or kidney cancer.

This clone has just one count. V and J are TRBV10-1 and TRBJ2-1, with D possibly TRBD1 on 5 matching bases. The CDR3 is made up of 15 amino acids. Trimming shortened V by 3 bases and J by 5 bases, and 14 bases separated the two germline ends. Germline assignment: CDR1 WNHNN and CDR2 SYGVQD (reference sequence). The DNA of the CDR3 is TGCGCCAGCAGTGACTTCGACAGAAAGAACAATGAGCAGTTCTTC. It is translated as CASSDFDRKNNEQFF.

The chain employs TRBV6-1 and TRBJ1-2; tentative D call: TRBD1 (6 bases). The ends were cut back, 4 bases at V and 7 bases at J, with 13 bases in the middle. The CDR3 has 13 amino acids. CDR1 MNHNS and CDR2 SASEGT come from the germline V gene. CDR3 coding DNA: TGTGCCAGCAGTGCCCCACAGGGAGGTGGCTACACCTTC. The encoded protein is CASSAPQGGGYTF.

The chain carries TRBV7-2 and TRBJ1-1; 7 bases agree with TRBD1. V lost 1 base and J lost 0; bases outside the gene matches: 8. Per the germline V gene, CDR1 is SGHTA and CDR2 is FQGNSA. This CDR3 is 17 amino acids long. CDR3 in amino acids: CASSLGNPGQMNTEAFF. The CDR3 bases are TGTGCCAGCAGCTTAGGTAACCCGGGACAGATGAACACTGAAGCTTTCTTT.

CDR3 DNA: TGTGCCAGCAGCTTATCCATAGGCGGGACTTTCTATTCCTACGAGCAGTACTTC. Translating it yields CASSLSIGGTFYSYEQYF. V is TRBV11-2 and J is TRBJ2-7; a weak D match, TRBD2 (6 bases). The CDR3 spans 18 residues. CDR1 is SGHAT, CDR2 FQNNGV, per germline. Trimming took off 2 bases at V and 1 base at J, with 21 bases between the two ends.

The V gene is TRBV6-1, the J gene TRBJ2-7; 8 nucleotides line up with TRBD2. This CDR3 contains 12 residues. Germline CDR1 and CDR2: MNHNS and SASEGT. The V segment lost 6 bases and the J segment 7 bases; nucleotides outside the gene matches: 5. The CDR3 DNA follows: TGTGCCAGCAGGGGACTAGGAGGTGAGCAGTACTTC. It encodes CASRGLGGEQYF.

The CDR3 nucleotides are TGTGCCGGCACGGACGGTGATAGAAACACCATATATTTT. Translated: CAGTDGDRNTIYF. The rearrangement uses TRBV7-9 and TRBJ1-3; D not resolved. Germline assignment: CDR1 SEHNR and CDR2 FQNEAQ (reference sequence). With 11 bases removed from V and 5 bases from J, the gap between germline ends came to 16 bases. The CDR3 is 13 residues long. The whole variable domain, remainder taken from reference TRBV7-9 and TRBJ1-3, is DTGVSQNPRHKITKRGQNVTFRCDPISEHNRLYWYRQTLGQGPEFLTYFQNEAQLEKSRLLSDRFSAERPKGSFSTLEIQRTEQGDSAMYLCAGTDGDRNTIYFGEGSWLTVV.

The chain joins TRBV19 to TRBJ2-3, with 11 bases matching TRBD2. The germline CDR1 and CDR2 sequences are LNHDA and SQIVND (reference sequence). There are 16 residues in the CDR3. Trimming took 5 bases from V and 5 from J; bases not matched to a gene: 9. CDR3 amino acids: CASSFHSGGAGDTQYF. CDR3 in DNA: TGTGCCAGTAGTTTCCATAGCGGGGGGGCCGGAGATACGCAGTATTTT. Looking up the rest from reference TRBV19 and TRBJ2-3 gives the full variable domain: DGGITQSPKYLFRKEGQNVTLSCEQNLNHDAMYWYRQDPGQGLRLIYYSQIVNDFQKGDIAEGYSVSREKKESFPLTVTSAQKNPTAFYLCASSFHSGGAGDTQYFGPGTRLTVL.

The gene calls are TRBV21-1 and TRBJ2-1; the table assigns TRBD1, which was not confirmed against the DNA. TRBV21-1 is termed a pseudogene. The CDR3 is made up of 18 amino acids. CDR3 residues: CASSFPDSDRKGYNEQFF. CDR3 coding DNA: TGTGCCAGCAGCTTCCCCGATTCGGATCGAAAGGGGTACAATGAGCAGTTCTTC.

The V gene is TRBV16, the J gene TRBJ2-5, with D perhaps TRBD1 (6 bases). This CDR3 spans 16 amino acids. CDR1 and CDR2 from the germline V gene are KGHSY and FQNENV. The V gene lost 1 base and the J gene lost 7 bases, with 19 bases spanning the gap. This CDR3 is CASSQFFRQGLWTQYF. The CDR3 nucleotides are TGTGCCAGCAGCCAATTCTTCCGGCAGGGGCTTTGGACCCAGTACTTC.

Worth noting for this clone: Additional DNA sequences in this sample encode the identical CDR3. The chain uses TRBV6-5 and TRBJ1-2; TRBD1 agrees at 8 bases. Germline CDR1 reads MNHEY; CDR2 reads SVGAGI. Trimming took 0 bases from V and 4 from J; bases not matched to a gene: 4. The CDR3 totals 15 residues. DNA of the CDR3: TGTGCCAGCAGTTACTCTAGGCAGGGGGCCTATGGCTACACCTTC. Encoded protein: CASSYSRQGAYGYTF.

The genes are TRBV19 and TRBJ2-5; D not resolved. This CDR3 spans 12 amino acids. Germline CDR1 and CDR2: LNHDA and SQIVND (reference sequence). V was cut by 4 bases and J by 3 bases, with 6 bases left in between. CDR3 sequence reads: CASSNQKETQYF. The CDR3 nucleotides read TGTGCCAGTAGTAATCAGAAAGAGACCCAGTACTTC.

This chain connects TRBV18 to TRBJ2-7; D perhaps matches TRBD1 (5 bases). This CDR3 has 12 amino acids. Germline CDR1 and CDR2: KGHSH and LQKENI. With 6 bases removed from V and 6 bases from J, the gap between germline ends came to 12 bases. CDR3 sequence reads: CASSPDRFEQYF. CDR3 nucleotides: TGTGCCAGCTCCCCCGACAGATTCGAGCAGTACTTC.

The chain recombines TRBV5-1 with TRBJ2-1; the D is unclear. Germline lookup yields CDR1 SGHRS and CDR2 YFSETQ. The CDR3 extends over 16 amino acids. The ends were cut back, 4 bases at V and 10 bases at J, with 24 bases in the middle. As DNA, the CDR3 is TGCGCCAGCAGCGTAGCCGACTCCCCAGTGCCCAGGGAGCAGTTCTTC. This codes for CASSVADSPVPREQFF.

This clone came up once. The chain couples TRBV18 to TRBJ2-3; 14 bases fit TRBD2. CDR1 KGHSH and CDR2 LQKENI come from the germline V gene. CDR3 size: 16 residues. Germline trimming cut 3 bases from V and 3 bases from J; bases unmatched to any gene: 2. The CDR3 DNA is TGTGCCAGCTCACCCCGGACTAGCGGGGGGACAGATACGCAGTATTTT. Encoded protein: CASSPRTSGGTDTQYF.

The V gene is TRBV7-8, the J gene TRBJ2-1; TRBD1 or TRBD2 may be the D gene (6 bases each). This CDR3 contains 16 residues. Deletions cut 2 bases from V and 5 bases from J, with 16 bases between. The germline gives CDR1 SGHVS, CDR2 FQNEAQ. DNA of the CDR3: TGTGCCAGCAGCTTAAGGGGGGCCGATTACAACAATGAGCAGTTCTTC. Residues: CASSLRGADYNNEQFF. The variable domain in full, with the rest retrieved from reference TRBV7-8 and TRBJ2-1, is GAGVSQSPRYKVAKRGQDVALRCDPISGHVSLFWYQQALGQGPEFLTYFQNEAQLDKSGLPSDRFFAERPEGSVSTLKIQRTQQEDSAVYLCASSLRGADYNNEQFFGPGTRLTVL.

This clone was counted only a few times. The chain uses TRBV5-1 and TRBJ2-2; 8 bases agree with TRBD1. The CDR3 is 14 residues long. The junction had 4 bases not matched to a gene; V was cut back by 4 bases and J by 5 bases. Germline V gives CDR1 SGHRS, CDR2 YFSETQ. CDR3 protein: CASSQDRATGELFF. CDR3 DNA: TGCGCCAGCAGCCAGGACAGGGCAACCGGGGAGCTGTTTTTT.

The chain has TRBV7-8 and TRBJ2-7, with 8 bases lining up with TRBD1. The CDR3 is made up of 17 amino acids. Trimming cost V 2 bases and J 2 bases; bases outside gene matches: 11. Germline assignment: CDR1 SGHVS and CDR2 FQNEAQ. The CDR3 bases are TGTGCCAGCAGCTTACGATCGGCAGGGGGCTATGCCTACGAGCAGTACTTC. It encodes CASSLRSAGGYAYEQYF. The full variable domain, its missing parts supplied by reference TRBV7-8 and TRBJ2-7, is GAGVSQSPRYKVAKRGQDVALRCDPISGHVSLFWYQQALGQGPEFLTYFQNEAQLDKSGLPSDRFFAERPEGSVSTLKIQRTQQEDSAVYLCASSLRSAGGYAYEQYFGPGTRLTVT.

The gene calls are TRBV5-1 and TRBJ1-5; TRBD1 is a possible D gene (5 bases). The CDR3 has 14 residues. Trimming cost V 0 bases and J 4 bases, with 8 bases left between them. In germline, CDR1 is SGHRS, CDR2 YFSETQ. The CDR3 region has the DNA TGCGCCAGCAGCTTGGACTCAGGGAATCAGCCCCAGCATTTT. It translates to CASSLDSGNQPQHF.

The V and J genes are TRBV21-1 and TRBJ2-7. TRBV21-1 is designated a pseudogene. This CDR3 has 17 amino acids. CDR3 nucleotides: TGTGCCAGCAGCCCCCGGGCCCGGGGGCCCGAATCCTACGAGCAGTACTTC. Its protein is CASSPRARGPESYEQYF.

This chain links TRBV15 with TRBJ2-4; D is perhaps TRBD2 (6 bases). The CDR3 runs to 18 residues. The V gene's germline CDR1 is LNHNV and CDR2 YYDKDF (reference sequence). Trimming shortened V by 0 bases and J by 0 bases, and 15 bases separated the two germline ends. CDR3 coding DNA: TGTGCCACCAGCAGAGAAAAGGAGGGAATTCTAGCCAAAAACATTCAGTACTTC. The encoded protein is CATSREKEGILAKNIQYF.

In DNA, the CDR3 is TGTGCCAGCAGCTTACCAGGGGTAGAGACCCAGTACTTC. Translating it yields CASSLPGVETQYF. This sequence joins TRBV11-2 and TRBJ2-5; weak D call: TRBD1 (6 bases). The CDR3 has 13 amino acids. Germline assignment: CDR1 SGHAT and CDR2 FQNNGV. The V and J ends lost 2 bases and 4 bases respectively, with 8 bases between them.

V and J are TRBV5-1 and TRBJ2-6; D remains ambiguous. Germline assignment: CDR1 SGHRS and CDR2 YFSETQ. The length of the CDR3 is 16 residues. Between the trimmed V and J ends, which lost 4 bases and 0 bases, there was a span of 11 bases. The CDR3, as DNA: TGCGCCAGCAGCCCTTGGGCAGACTCTGGGGCCAACGTCCTGACTTTC. Its translation is CASSPWADSGANVLTF.

The rearrangement links TRBV6-5 to TRBJ1-6; no firm D call. Germline loops: CDR1 MNHEY, CDR2 SVGAGI. V was cut by 3 bases and J by 7 bases, with 16 bases left in between. The CDR3 length is 16 residues. CDR3 bases: TGTGCCAGCAGTTATGGTGGGCCCGCCACCAATTCACCCCTCCACTTT. As protein: CASSYGGPATNSPLHF.

This chain uses TRBV6-5 with TRBJ1-4; a weak D match, TRBD1 (6 bases). CDR1 and CDR2 from the germline V gene are MNHEY and SVGAGI. The CDR3 contains 14 residues. Trimming cost V 4 bases and J 8 bases, with 14 bases left between them. As DNA, the CDR3 is TGTGCCAGCAGTTTAATAAGGGGGGCGGAAAAACTGTTTTTT. It specifies CASSLIRGAEKLFF.

This chain links TRBV18 with TRBJ2-1, with TRBD2 matching over 11 bases. The CDR3 is 15 amino acids. Germline V lookup: CDR1 KGHSH, CDR2 LQKENI. Trimming removed 8 bases from V and 6 bases from J; junction bases left unmatched: 9. The CDR3: CASPAPGTSGNEQFF. The CDR3 coding sequence is TGTGCCAGCCCTGCACCCGGGACTAGCGGCAATGAGCAGTTCTTC.